This entry features one T cell receptor (beta chain) sequence. The clone's antigen remains unknown. It has no much larger one-base neighbor in the sample; base qualities were not kept. Systemically healthy Caucasian individuals from Russia, some 38 in total and aged about 6 to 100 years, were included as donors. Approximately 10 milliliters of peripheral blood were collected from each donor into EDTA-treated Vacutainer tubes. Ficoll-Paque density-gradient centrifugation was used to isolate PBMCs, with at least 6.5 million obtained per sample. Total RNA was extracted from PBMCs with Trizol reagent, with at least 6 micrograms obtained per sample. The percentages of naive CD45RAhigh/CD27high T cells were determined by flow cytometry on a PBMC aliquot from every donor. This sample stems from a study of blood T cells in healthy people across ages (dated by TCRdb to the mid-2010s). In terms of the full investigation: In model experiments, roughly one uniquely barcoded TCR beta cDNA molecule per two T cells was captured by template switching. Using deep sequencing normalized with unique cDNA molecular identifiers, the study measured how TCR beta repertoire diversity changes with age. Four age groups were formed from the donors: young (average roughly 15 years), middle-aged (approximately 40), aged (over 55) and long-lived (82). To avoid experimental bias, donors of different ages were distributed randomly across sequencing lanes. For two donors (one aged 18 to 29 and one aged 80 or older), the study analyzed two additional independent replicas of 1 million unique cDNA reads from the same blood draw.

Library creation used 5' RACE. Sequencing instrument: Illumina HiSeq 2500. A second PCR of roughly 6 to 11 cycles was run with a J-beta primer mix and a sample-barcoded 5' primer. Each TCR beta cDNA molecule received a unique molecular identifier from a template-switch 5' adaptor carrying 12 random nucleotides. Each sample yielded at least 3 million CDR3-containing paired-end reads. First-strand cDNA was synthesized from all RNA with the Mint cDNA synthesis kit, primed by a TRBC-specific oligonucleotide. After uracil-DNA glycosylase treatment, a first 18-cycle PCR used universal primers M1SS and BC2_uni_R on all cDNA. The paper's data handling went like this. Each sample was normalized by randomly selecting 1 million high-quality reads, each carrying a distinct molecular identifier. Instead of being binned into consensus sequences, reads with shared molecular identifiers were discarded. MiTCR, run with a Q25 quality threshold and the strictest error-elimination algorithm, handled CDR3 identification, clonotype clustering and error correction. A nonparametric unseen species model using Euler transformation provided a lower-bound estimate of total TCR beta diversity. TCRdb itself trimmed the public reads at Q25 with fastp, ran MiXCR and retained productive beta chains. Each CDR3 protein appears once, grouped with its most common genes and DNA. For this entry, the V and J calls and clone size follow TCRdb and not the study's own pipeline. Present in this sample are 630,000 or so distinct CDR3 sequences, approximately 29% of which were seen just once. Jointly, the top ten make up approximately 15% of the sample.

Study-wide findings and limitations: Because profiling used bulk unsorted PBMCs, naive and antigen-experienced compartments could not be compared conclusively. Observed TCR beta diversity per million T cells fell roughly linearly with age, and a significant reduction was already apparent by age around 44. The CMV infection status of donors was not known, potentially confounding age-related changes in expanded clonotypes. Estimates of total diversity from one million sequenced T cells were regarded as lower bounds and underestimates. A strong correlation was found between observed TCR beta diversity and the percentage of naive T cells measured by flow cytometry. Compared with the aged group, more naive CD4+ T cells, fewer expanded clones and increased TCR diversity were shown by the long-lived group, suggesting age selection.

The cysteine opens and the phenylalanine closes a CDR3 of 14 amino acids. The kept DNA is CDR3 alone, 42 bases in frame from the first base. V sheds 7 bases and J sheds 1 base, leaving 13 bases between their ends. This TCR came from a woman of 80 years or more in good health. Donor details come from another sample of the same person, matched by shared clones. The sequenced sample consisted of blood. The chain employs TRBV12-3 or TRBV12-4 and TRBJ1-1, with no confidently assigned D gene. At the DNA level, the sequence is TGTGCCAGCACGCCAACCAGGCGGAACACTGAAGCTTTCTTT. The encoded protein is CASTPTRRNTEAFF.